These 18 T cell receptor beta chains originate from one sample sequenced in a study of blood T cell repertoires in COVID-19. Assay used: immunoSEQ multiplex PCR; TCRdb lists only in-frame clones, some missing. The sample carries fewer than 250,000 clones, 82% recorded once. The source material was peripheral blood. These receptors came from a woman in her 70s with acute or convalescent COVID-19.

The chain couples TRBV28 to TRBJ1-2; D gene unclear. Germline V gene lookup returns CDR1 MDHEN and CDR2 SYDVKM. Between the trimmed V and J ends, which lost 8 bases and 2 bases, there was a span of 9 bases. CDR3 length: 12 residues. The CDR3 loop is CASVSANYGYTF. CDR3 DNA sequence: TGTGCCAGCGTTAGTGCCAACTATGGCTACACCTTC.

The chain couples TRBV10-2 to TRBJ1-1; D not certain. This CDR3 spans 14 amino acids. V was clipped by 2 bases and J by 0 bases, with 7 bases between them. In germline, CDR1 is WSHSY, CDR2 SAAADI. The CDR3 DNA sequence: TGCGCCAGCAGTGAGGGGCAGATGAACACTGAAGCTTTCTTT. Residues: CASSEGQMNTEAFF.

This chain links TRBV5-6 with TRBJ1-2, with TRBD1 identical over 8 bases. The V segment lost 0 bases and the J segment 4 bases; nucleotides outside the gene matches: 5. CDR3 length: 15 amino acids. CDR1 and CDR2 from the germline V gene are SGHDT and YYEEEE. CDR3 loop: CASSLVQGGIYGYTF. The CDR3 region has the DNA TGTGCCAGCAGCTTGGTACAGGGGGGGATCTATGGCTACACCTTC.

The gene calls are TRBV18 and TRBJ1-5; TRBD1 matches 7 bases. Losses at the gene ends were 0 bases for V and 0 bases for J; bases not matched to a gene: 8. Germline assignment: CDR1 KGHSH and CDR2 LQKENI. There are 18 residues in the CDR3. DNA for the CDR3: TGTGCCAGCTCACCACCGCAGGGGGGTCCTAATAGCAATCAGCCCCAGCATTTT. This gives the protein CASSPPQGGPNSNQPQHF.

Details on this clone: The sample holds other DNA sequences that translate to the same CDR3. The chain is built from TRBV27 and TRBJ1-1; D perhaps matches TRBD1 (5 bases). Germline V gene sequence: CDR1 MNHEY, CDR2 SMNVEV (reference sequence). With 5 bases removed from V and 0 bases from J, the gap between germline ends came to 13 bases. The CDR3 sequence is 15 residues long. In DNA, the CDR3 is TGTGCCAGCAGTCCCGGGACTGTGATGAACACTGAAGCTTTCTTT. Translating it yields CASSPGTVMNTEAFF.

The rearrangement joins TRBV10-3 to TRBJ1-5; D is undetermined. The length of the CDR3 is 14 residues. V gave up 4 bases and J gave up 0 bases, with 7 bases separating them. The germline V gene has CDR1 ENHRY and CDR2 SYGVKD. In DNA form, the CDR3 reads TGTGCCATCAGTGTCGAGTATAGCAATCAGCCCCAGCATTTT. Translation gives CAISVEYSNQPQHF.

The genes are TRBV4-2 and TRBJ1-5; 10 bases match TRBD1. The germline V gene has CDR1 LGHNA and CDR2 YNFKEQ. The CDR3 is made up of 17 amino acids. Trimming cost V 5 bases and J 5 bases; bases outside gene matches: 12. The CDR3: CASSLQLDRGSHQPQHF. Here the CDR3 DNA reads TGTGCCAGCAGCTTACAGTTGGACAGGGGGTCCCATCAGCCCCAGCATTTT.

The sample holds a few counts of this clone. V usage is TRBV5-1 and J usage is TRBJ1-2; TRBD1 matches 8 bases. The junction had 15 bases not matched to a gene; V was cut back by 7 bases and J by 4 bases. CDR1 is SGHRS and CDR2 is YFSETQ in the germline V gene. The CDR3 is made up of 16 amino acids. The DNA of the CDR3 is TGCGCCAGCCACGATTCCGGACAGGGAATGGGCTATGGCTACACCTTC. It translates to CASHDSGQGMGYGYTF.

The chain links TRBV5-1 to TRBJ1-2, with 12 bases lining up with TRBD1. J was trimmed by 7 bases and V by 4 bases; bases with no gene match: 14. From germline, CDR1 is SGHRS and CDR2 YFSETQ. This CDR3 region has 17 residues. CDR3: CASSPGTGGPGNGGYTF. CDR3 bases: TGCGCCAGCAGCCCCGGGACAGGGGGCCCGGGGAATGGTGGCTACACCTTC.

This chain links TRBV14 with TRBJ1-1; possibly TRBD1 for D (5 bases). The CDR3 is 15 residues long. Germline CDR1 and CDR2: SGHDN and FVKESK. The germline V and J ends were trimmed by 4 bases and 4 bases, with 16 bases remaining between them. The CDR3 DNA reads TGTGCCAGCAGCCCCCATAGGGTGGGGGGCACTGAAGCTTTCTTT. Translation: CASSPHRVGGTEAFF.

The chain carries TRBV5-1 and TRBJ2-2; 8 bases match TRBD1. Germline assignment: CDR1 SGHRS and CDR2 YFSETQ. The ends lost 4 bases at V and 1 base at J; junction bases unmatched: 6. The CDR3 is 16 residues long. The CDR3 region has the DNA TGCGCCAGCAGCCGATCCGGGACAGGGAACACCGGGGAGCTGTTTTTT. It translates to CASSRSGTGNTGELFF.

The sample holds a few counts of this clone. J is TRBJ1-1 and V is TRBV30; D gene uncertain. The V end lost 0 bases, the J end lost 0 bases, and 8 bases lay between the germline ends. This CDR3 is 14 amino acids long. CDR1 and CDR2 (germline): GTSNPN, SVGIG (reference sequence). DNA of the CDR3: TGTGCCTGGAGTGTACGGGTTCTGAACACTGAAGCTTTCTTT. Encoded protein: CAWSVRVLNTEAFF.

The sample holds one count of this clone. The V and J genes are TRBV9 and TRBJ1-2; D not resolved. The CDR3 has 15 amino acids. V lost 4 bases and J 2 bases, leaving 15 bases between the germline ends. CDR1 and CDR2 (germline): SGDLS, YYNGEE. The CDR3: CASSSWETENYGYTF. CDR3 nucleotide sequence: TGTGCCAGCAGCTCGTGGGAGACGGAAAACTATGGCTACACCTTC.

The V gene is TRBV28, the J gene TRBJ2-1; 9 nucleotides agree with TRBD1. This CDR3 spans 13 amino acids. The trim removed 7 bases at V and 6 bases at J, leaving 4 bases unmatched. Germline V lookup: CDR1 MDHEN, CDR2 SYDVKM. CDR3 nucleotides: TGTGCCAGCATTCTGACAGGGGGCAATGAGCAGTTCTTC. Its protein product is CASILTGGNEQFF.

The chain has TRBV5-5 and TRBJ1-2; TRBD1 is a possible D gene (5 bases). CDR1 and CDR2 (germline): SGHKS, YYEKEE (reference sequence). The CDR3 sequence is 15 residues long. Trimming took off 0 bases at V and 4 bases at J, with 13 bases between the two ends. The CDR3 spells CASSLGFDSFYGYTF. CDR3 DNA: TGTGCCAGCAGCTTGGGGTTTGACAGTTTCTATGGCTACACCTTC.

Remarks on this clone: The junction does not match germline at one end; this may be a read error. The chain carries TRBV6-5 and TRBJ1-1; D unclear. Germline CDR1 reads MNHEY; CDR2 reads SVGAGI. This CDR3 has 12 amino acids. CDR3 in DNA: TGTGCCAGCGGTTACCGGGACACTGAAGCTTTCTTT. Translated: CASGYRDTEAFF.

This clone came up once. The gene calls are TRBV6-5 and TRBJ1-3, with TRBD1 identical over 8 bases. The V segment lost 8 bases and the J segment 0 bases; nucleotides outside the gene matches: 3. The CDR3 runs to 14 residues. In germline, CDR1 is MNHEY, CDR2 SVGAGI. Here the CDR3 reads CASRDRFSGNTIYF. The DNA of the CDR3 is TGTGCCAGCCGGGACAGGTTCTCTGGAAACACCATATATTTT.

There are a few counts of this clone. This sample also contains other DNA sequences that code for the same CDR3. The rearrangement joins TRBV19 to TRBJ2-5; D perhaps matches TRBD2 (6 bases). Germline loops: CDR1 LNHDA, CDR2 SQIVND (reference sequence). V was trimmed by 3 bases and J by 5 bases, leaving 10 bases between them. This CDR3 is built from 13 residues. CDR3: CASSIGRGETQYF. The CDR3 DNA reads TGTGCCAGTAGTATTGGCCGGGGGGAGACCCAGTACTTC.